This TCR beta chain stems from a study of T cell clusters in autoimmune cytopenias. TRB amplification used 250 ng of peripheral blood genomic DNA. One tube held mixed TRB-A and TRB-B primer pools for touch-down PCR. Using the multiplex PCR reads, TCRdb records one entry per CDR3 protein without DNA. The sample shows around 9,700 distinct CDR3 sequences, and roughly a third sits with its ten largest clones. Regarding this clonotype: The antigen remains unidentified.

Whole-study results and caveats: Primary autoimmune cytopenia patients seemingly lacked the physiological T cell clusters found in healthy donors.

CDR3 length equals 14 residues. The V gene's germline CDR1 is LNHDA and CDR2 SQIVND (reference sequence). In addition, the sample was reused for a study of T cell repertoires in aging, cancer and after chemotherapy. From that paper: Donor ages fell into six groups from 30 or younger up to 70 or older. Compared with age-matched healthy donors, untreated hematological or solid cancer patients showed higher blood TCR clonality. No conclusions about immunological memory after chemotherapy can be drawn from the repertoire data.

The origin of this receptor is a human donor in good health. Sequencing was done on a sample of peripheral blood. V is TRBV19 and J is TRBJ1-3; TCRdb returns TRBD1, unconfirmable since there is no DNA. This CDR3 is CASSETGRGNTIYF.